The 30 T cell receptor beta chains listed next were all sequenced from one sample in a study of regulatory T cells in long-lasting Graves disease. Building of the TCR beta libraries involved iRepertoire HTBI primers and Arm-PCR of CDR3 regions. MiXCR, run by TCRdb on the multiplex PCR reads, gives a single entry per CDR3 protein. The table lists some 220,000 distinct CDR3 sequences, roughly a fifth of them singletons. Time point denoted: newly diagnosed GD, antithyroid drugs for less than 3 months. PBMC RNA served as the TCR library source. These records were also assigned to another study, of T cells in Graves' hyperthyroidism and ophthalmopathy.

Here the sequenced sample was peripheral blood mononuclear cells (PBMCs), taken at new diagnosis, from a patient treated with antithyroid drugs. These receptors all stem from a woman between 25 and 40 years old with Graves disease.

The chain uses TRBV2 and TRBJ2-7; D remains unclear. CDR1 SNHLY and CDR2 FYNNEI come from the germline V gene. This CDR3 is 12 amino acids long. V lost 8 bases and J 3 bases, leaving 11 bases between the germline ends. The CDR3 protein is CASGAGGYEQYF. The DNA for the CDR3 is TGTGCCAGCGGTGCAGGTGGCTACGAGCAGTACTTC.

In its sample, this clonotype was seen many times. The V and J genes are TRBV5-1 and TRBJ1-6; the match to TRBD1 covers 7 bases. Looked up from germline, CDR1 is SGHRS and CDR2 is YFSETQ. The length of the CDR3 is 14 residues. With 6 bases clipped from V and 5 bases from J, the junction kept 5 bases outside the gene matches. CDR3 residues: CASTQGGDNSPLHF. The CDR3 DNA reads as TGCGCCAGCACCCAGGGGGGAGATAATTCACCCCTCCACTTT.

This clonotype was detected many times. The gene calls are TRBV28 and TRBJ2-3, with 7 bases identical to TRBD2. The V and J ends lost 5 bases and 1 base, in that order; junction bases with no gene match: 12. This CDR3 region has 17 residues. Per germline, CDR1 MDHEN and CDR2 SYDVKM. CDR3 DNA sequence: TGTGCCAGCAGTCCCGCCCCCGGACTAGGGCGCACAGATACGCAGTATTTT. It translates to CASSPAPGLGRTDTQYF.

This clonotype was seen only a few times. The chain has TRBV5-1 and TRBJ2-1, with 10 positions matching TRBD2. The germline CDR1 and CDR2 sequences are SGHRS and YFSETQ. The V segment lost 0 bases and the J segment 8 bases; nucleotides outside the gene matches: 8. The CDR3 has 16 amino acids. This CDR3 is CASSLGVAGGVDEQFF. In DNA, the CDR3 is TGCGCCAGCAGCTTGGGGGTAGCGGGAGGAGTAGATGAGCAGTTCTTC.

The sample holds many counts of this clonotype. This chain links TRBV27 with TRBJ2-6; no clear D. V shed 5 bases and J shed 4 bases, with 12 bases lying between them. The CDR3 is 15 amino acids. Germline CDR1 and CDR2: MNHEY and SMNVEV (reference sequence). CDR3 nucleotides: TGTGCCAGCAGTCCGGACGCTAGAGGGGCCAACGTCCTGACTTTC. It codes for CASSPDARGANVLTF.

The CDR3 DNA sequence: TGTGCCAGCAGCTTATTTGGAACTAGCGGAGCCTACGAGCAGTACTTC. Its protein is CASSLFGTSGAYEQYF. The chain joins TRBV7-2 to TRBJ2-7, with 8 bases fitting TRBD2. The CDR3 has 16 amino acids. The ends lost 2 bases at V and 2 bases at J; junction bases unmatched: 8. Germline lookup yields CDR1 SGHTA and CDR2 FQGNSA.

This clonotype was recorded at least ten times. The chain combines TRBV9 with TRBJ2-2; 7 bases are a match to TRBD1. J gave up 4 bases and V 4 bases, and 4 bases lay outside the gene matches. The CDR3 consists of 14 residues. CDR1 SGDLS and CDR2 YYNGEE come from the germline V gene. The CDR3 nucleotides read TGTGCCAGCAGCTTGACAGGGTTCACCGGGGAGCTGTTTTTT. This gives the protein CASSLTGFTGELFF.

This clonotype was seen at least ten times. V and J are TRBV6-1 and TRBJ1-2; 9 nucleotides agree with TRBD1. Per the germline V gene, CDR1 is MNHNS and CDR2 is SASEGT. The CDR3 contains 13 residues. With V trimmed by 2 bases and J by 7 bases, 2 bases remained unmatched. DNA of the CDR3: TGTGCCAGCAGTGAAACAGGGGGCGGTGGCTACACCTTC. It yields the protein CASSETGGGGYTF.

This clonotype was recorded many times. The CDR3 DNA sequence: TGCAGTGCTGAGGACGACTACGAGCAGTACTTC. It codes for CSAEDDYEQYF. The genes are TRBV20-1 and TRBJ2-7; D is ambiguous. CDR3 size: 11 residues. The germline CDR1 and CDR2 sequences are DFQATT and SNEGSKA (reference sequence). V dropped 5 bases and J dropped 3 bases, with 8 bases sitting between them.

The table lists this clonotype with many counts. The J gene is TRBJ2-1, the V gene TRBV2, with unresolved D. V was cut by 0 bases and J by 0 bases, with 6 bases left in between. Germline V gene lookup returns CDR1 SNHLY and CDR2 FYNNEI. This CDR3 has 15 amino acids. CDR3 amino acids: CASSEAPSSYNEQFF. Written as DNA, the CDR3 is TGTGCCAGCAGTGAAGCGCCAAGCTCCTACAATGAGCAGTTCTTC.

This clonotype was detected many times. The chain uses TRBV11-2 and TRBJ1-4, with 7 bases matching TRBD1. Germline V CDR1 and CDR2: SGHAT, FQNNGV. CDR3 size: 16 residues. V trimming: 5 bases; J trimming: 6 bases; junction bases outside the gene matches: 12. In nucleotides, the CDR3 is TGTGCCAGCAGCCTGGGACAGTCGGGGCCGGATGAAAAACTGTTTTTT. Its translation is CASSLGQSGPDEKLFF.

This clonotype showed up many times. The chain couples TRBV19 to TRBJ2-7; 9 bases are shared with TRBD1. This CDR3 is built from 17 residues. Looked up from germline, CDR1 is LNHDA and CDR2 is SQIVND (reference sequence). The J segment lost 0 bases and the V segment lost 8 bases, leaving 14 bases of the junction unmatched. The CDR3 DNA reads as TGTGCCAGTTCCGGGACAGGGTACCCGAGGAGCTCCTACGAGCAGTACTTC. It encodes CASSGTGYPRSSYEQYF.

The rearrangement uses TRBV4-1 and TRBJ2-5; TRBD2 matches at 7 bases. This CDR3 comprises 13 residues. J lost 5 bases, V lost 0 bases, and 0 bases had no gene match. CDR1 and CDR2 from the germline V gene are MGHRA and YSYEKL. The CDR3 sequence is CASSQERGETQYF. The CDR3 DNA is TGCGCCAGCAGCCAAGAGCGGGGGGAGACCCAGTACTTC.

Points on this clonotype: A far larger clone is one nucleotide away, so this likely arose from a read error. CDR3 protein: CANREGLASYEQYF. CDR3 sequence (DNA): TGTGCCAACCGGGAGGGCCTAGCGTCTTACGAGCAGTACTTC. The chain uses TRBV2 and TRBJ2-3; TRBD2 agrees at 8 bases. The J call may not be correct, given that the DNA end is closer to TRBJ2-7. Germline V gives CDR1 SNHLY, CDR2 FYNNEI. The CDR3 totals 14 residues.

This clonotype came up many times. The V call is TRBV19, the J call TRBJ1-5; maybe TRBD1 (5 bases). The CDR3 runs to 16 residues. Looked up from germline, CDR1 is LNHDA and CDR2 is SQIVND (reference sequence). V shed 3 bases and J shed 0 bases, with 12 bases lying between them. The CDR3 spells CASSMLGGTSNQPQHF. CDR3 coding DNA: TGTGCCAGTAGTATGTTGGGGGGGACTAGCAATCAGCCCCAGCATTTT.

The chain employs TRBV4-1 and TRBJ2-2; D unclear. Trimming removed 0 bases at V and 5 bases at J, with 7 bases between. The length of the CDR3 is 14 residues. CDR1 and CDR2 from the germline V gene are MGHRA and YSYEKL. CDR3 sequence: CASSQDPGTGELFF. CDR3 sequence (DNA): TGCGCCAGCAGCCAAGATCCTGGGACCGGGGAGCTGTTTTTT.

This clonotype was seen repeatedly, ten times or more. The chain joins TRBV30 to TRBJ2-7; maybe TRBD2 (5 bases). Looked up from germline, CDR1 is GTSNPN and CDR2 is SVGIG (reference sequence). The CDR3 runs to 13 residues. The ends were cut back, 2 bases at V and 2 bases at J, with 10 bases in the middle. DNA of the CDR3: TGTGCCTGGAGTCTAGCCTACACCTACGAGCAGTACTTC. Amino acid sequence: CAWSLAYTYEQYF.

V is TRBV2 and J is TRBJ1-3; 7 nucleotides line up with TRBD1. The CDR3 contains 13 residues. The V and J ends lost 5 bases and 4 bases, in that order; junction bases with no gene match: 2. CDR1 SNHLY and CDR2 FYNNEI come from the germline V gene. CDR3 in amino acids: CASSTDRGNTIYF. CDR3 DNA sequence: TGTGCCAGCAGTACGGACAGGGGAAACACCATATATTTT.

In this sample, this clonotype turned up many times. DNA for the CDR3: TGTGCCAGCAGTTTGGGTGACTACACAGATACGCAGTATTTT. Its translation: CASSLGDYTDTQYF. This chain links TRBV27 with TRBJ2-3, with D possibly matching TRBD2 (5 bases). The CDR3 sequence is 14 residues long. Per germline, CDR1 MNHEY and CDR2 SMNVEV (reference sequence). V dropped 3 bases and J dropped 2 bases, with 9 bases sitting between them.

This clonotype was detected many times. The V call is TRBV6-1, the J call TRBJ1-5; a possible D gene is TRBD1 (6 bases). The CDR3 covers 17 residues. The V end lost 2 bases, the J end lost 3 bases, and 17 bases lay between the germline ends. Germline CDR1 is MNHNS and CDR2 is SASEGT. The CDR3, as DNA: TGTGCCAGCAGTGAACAGGGCGGACAGACTAACAATCAGCCCCAGCATTTT. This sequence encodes CASSEQGGQTNNQPQHF.

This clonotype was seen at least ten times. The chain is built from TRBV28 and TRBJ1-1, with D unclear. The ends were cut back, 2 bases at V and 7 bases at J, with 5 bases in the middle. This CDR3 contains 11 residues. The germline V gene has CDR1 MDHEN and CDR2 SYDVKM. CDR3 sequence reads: CASSLRLEAFF. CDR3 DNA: TGTGCCAGCAGTTTAAGGCTTGAAGCTTTCTTT.

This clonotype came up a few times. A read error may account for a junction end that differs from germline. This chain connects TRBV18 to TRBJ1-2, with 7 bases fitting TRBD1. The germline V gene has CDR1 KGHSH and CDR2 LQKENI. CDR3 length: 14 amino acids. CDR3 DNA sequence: TGTGCCAGCTCACCTAAAGGACAGGTGTATGGCCACACCTTC. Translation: CASSPKGQVYGHTF.

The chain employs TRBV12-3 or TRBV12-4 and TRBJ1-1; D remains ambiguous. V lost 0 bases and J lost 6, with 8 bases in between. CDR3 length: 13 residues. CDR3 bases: TGTGCCAGCAGTTTAGCTGCGGCGCCTGAAGCTTTCTTT. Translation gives CASSLAAAPEAFF.

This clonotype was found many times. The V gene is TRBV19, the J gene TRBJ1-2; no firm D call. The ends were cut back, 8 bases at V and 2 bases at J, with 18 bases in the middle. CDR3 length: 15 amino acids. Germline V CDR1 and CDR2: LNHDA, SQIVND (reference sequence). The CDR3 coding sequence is TGTGCCAGTGGGAATTCAGAGACGTGGAACTATGGCTACACCTTC. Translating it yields CASGNSETWNYGYTF.

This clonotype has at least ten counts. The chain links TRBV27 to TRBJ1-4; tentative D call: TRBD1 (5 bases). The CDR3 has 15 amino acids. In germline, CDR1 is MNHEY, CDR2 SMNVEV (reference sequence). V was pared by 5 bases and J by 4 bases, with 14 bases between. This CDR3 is CASSLRGRGNEKLFF. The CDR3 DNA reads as TGTGCCAGCAGTCTCCGAGGGAGGGGTAATGAAAAACTGTTTTTT.

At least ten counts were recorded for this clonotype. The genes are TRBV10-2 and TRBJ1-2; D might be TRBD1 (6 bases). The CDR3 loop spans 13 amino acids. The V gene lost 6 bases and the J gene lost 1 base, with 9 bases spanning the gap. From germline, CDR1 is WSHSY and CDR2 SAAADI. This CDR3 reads CASRDSVNYGYTF. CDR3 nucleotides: TGCGCCAGCAGGGACAGTGTTAACTATGGCTACACCTTC.

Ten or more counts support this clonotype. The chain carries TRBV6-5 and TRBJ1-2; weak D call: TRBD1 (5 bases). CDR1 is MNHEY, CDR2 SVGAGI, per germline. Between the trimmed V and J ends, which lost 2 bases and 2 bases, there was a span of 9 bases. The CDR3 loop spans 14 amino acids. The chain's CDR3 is CASSYTTENYGYTF. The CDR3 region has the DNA TGTGCCAGCAGTTACACGACAGAAAACTATGGCTACACCTTC.

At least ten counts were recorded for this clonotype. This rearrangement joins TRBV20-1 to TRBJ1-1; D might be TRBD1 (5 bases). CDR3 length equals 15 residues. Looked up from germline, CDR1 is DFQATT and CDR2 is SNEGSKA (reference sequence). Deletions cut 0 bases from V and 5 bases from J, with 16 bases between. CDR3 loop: CSARDFRGARTEAFF. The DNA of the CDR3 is TGCAGTGCTAGAGATTTCAGAGGGGCTCGAACTGAAGCTTTCTTT.

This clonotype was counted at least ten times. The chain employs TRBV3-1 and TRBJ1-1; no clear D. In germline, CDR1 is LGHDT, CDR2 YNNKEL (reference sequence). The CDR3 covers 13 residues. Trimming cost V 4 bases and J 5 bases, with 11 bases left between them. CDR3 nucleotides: TGTGCCAGCAGCCGCCTGGGTGGAACTGAAGCTTTCTTT. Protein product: CASSRLGGTEAFF.

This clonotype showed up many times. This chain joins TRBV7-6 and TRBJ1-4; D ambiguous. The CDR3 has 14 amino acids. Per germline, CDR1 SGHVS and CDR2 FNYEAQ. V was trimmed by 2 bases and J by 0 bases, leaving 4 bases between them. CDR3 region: CASSLTPTNEKLFF. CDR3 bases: TGTGCCAGCAGCTTAACCCCAACTAATGAAAAACTGTTTTTT.